The clone carrying this T cell receptor (beta chain) has only one observation. Its antigen is unidentified. Genomic DNA templated the TCR beta VDJ and CDR3 profiling. A single record per CDR3 protein comes from TCRdb applying MiXCR to the reads. The top ten hold just under 20% of the sample, which has some 200,000 distinct CDR3 sequences, under 50% seen once. The CDR3 sequence is 16 residues long. Germline-derived CDR1 and CDR2 are SGDLS and YYNGEE. After removal of 0 bases from V and 3 bases from J, the junction contained 9 bases not matched to a gene. This specimen belongs to a study of CD8+CD57+ T cells in acquired aplastic anemia. Study-level background: Across the sorted CD4+ and CD8+ cells, DNA amounts averaged 3.2 ug.

Study results and limitations: Patients had twenty-nine CD8+ CDR3 sequences in common with controls (the shared set). Patient and control CD8+ Simpson's diversity was not significantly different.

All patients picked for sequencing had shown, by flow cytometry, an expansion of CD8+CD57+ cells. At the time of blood sampling, patients had not yet received any therapy. The specimen was sorted CD4+, CD8+, or CD8+CD57+ T cells (not recorded which) from PBMCs. The chain combines TRBV9 with TRBJ2-7; TRBD1 agrees at 7 bases. The receptor was isolated from a human donor with aplastic anemia. The CDR3 DNA reads as TGTGCCAGCAGCGTAGGTCCGGGACAGCGAGTCTACGAGCAGTACTTC. It translates to CASSVGPGQRVYEQYF.